This TCR beta chain was captured in a study of CD8 T cells in Susac syndrome. Study at large: Patients with Susac syndrome had blood drawn and were at that point therapy-naive, on corticosteroids, or on intravenous immunoglobulin alone. Findings and caveats of the study: CD4+ repertoires of Susac syndrome patients lacked detectable clonal expansion.

A note on this clonotype: Its matching antigen is unknown.

When the RNA was reverse transcribed, random hexamers were used with an input of roughly 0.45 to 1 ug. TCRdb analysed the immunoSEQ multiplex PCR reads with MiXCR anew, one entry per CDR3 protein. This sample has tens of thousands of distinct CDR3 sequences, with roughly 93% found just once. The CDR3 spans 16 residues. Per germline, CDR1 MNHNS and CDR2 SASEGT. Trimming cost V 5 bases and J 4 bases; bases outside gene matches: 9. Patients with Susac syndrome met the recently defined diagnostic criteria for definite or probable disease. Specimen: CD4+ T cells from PBMCs. The chain is built from TRBV6-1 and TRBJ2-1; 9 bases are shared with TRBD2. The sequence came from a human donor with Susac syndrome. This CDR3 is CASSPRRLAAYNEQFF. The CDR3 DNA is TGTGCCAGCAGTCCCCGGAGACTAGCGGCGTACAATGAGCAGTTCTTC.